This TCR beta chain is drawn from a study of TIL therapy for anti-PD-1-resistant metastatic lung cancer. Study-level background: Median patient age was 54, ranging roughly 38-75 years. Tumors carried a median roughly 1.5 non-synonymous mutations per megabase.

The immunoSEQ assay was v3. Sequencing used immunoSEQ multiplex PCR; TCRdb keeps in-frame clones, though not all of them. The data contain roughly 8,000 clones, over 65% of them singletons. This clone was recorded only once. Its specificity is not known. The CDR3 is made up of 13 amino acids. Deletions cut 5 bases from V and 4 bases from J, with 11 bases between. From germline, CDR1 is SGHVS and CDR2 FQNEAQ. The study, taken as a whole, reports: Many TIL product clones were absent from baseline tumor, suggesting clonal contraction.

The time point: pre-treatment sample, taken before nivolumab and TIL therapy. Tumor tissue came from excised metastases, mostly pleural nodules or supraclavicular lymph nodes. Tumor harvest preceded PD-1/PD-L1 blockade, followed by nivolumab treatment. Sequenced here: tumor tissue, sampled at baseline. This sequence was found in a person aged 25 to 85 with non-small cell lung cancer. This sequence joins TRBV7-8 and TRBJ2-5; the D gene is possibly TRBD1 (6 bases). CDR3 protein: CASSPWGPETQYF. The CDR3 DNA sequence: TGTGCCAGCAGCCCGTGGGGGCCAGAGACCCAGTACTTC. The whole variable domain, filled in from reference TRBV7-8 and TRBJ2-5, reads GAGVSQSPRYKVAKRGQDVALRCDPISGHVSLFWYQQALGQGPEFLTYFQNEAQLDKSGLPSDRFFAERPEGSVSTLKIQRTQQEDSAVYLCASSPWGPETQYFGPGTRLLVL.